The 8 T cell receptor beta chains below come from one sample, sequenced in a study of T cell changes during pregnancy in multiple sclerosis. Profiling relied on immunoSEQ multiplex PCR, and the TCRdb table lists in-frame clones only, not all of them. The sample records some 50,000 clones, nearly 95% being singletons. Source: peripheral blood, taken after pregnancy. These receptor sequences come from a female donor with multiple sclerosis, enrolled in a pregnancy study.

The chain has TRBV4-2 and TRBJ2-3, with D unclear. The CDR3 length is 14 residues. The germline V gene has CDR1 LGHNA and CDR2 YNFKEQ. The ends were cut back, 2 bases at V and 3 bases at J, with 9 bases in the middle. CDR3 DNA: TGTGCCAGCAGCCAACCCCCAAAAACAGATACGCAGTATTTT. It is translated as CASSQPPKTDTQYF.

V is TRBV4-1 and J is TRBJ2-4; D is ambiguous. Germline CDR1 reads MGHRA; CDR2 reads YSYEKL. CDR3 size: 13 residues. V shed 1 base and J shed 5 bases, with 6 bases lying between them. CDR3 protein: CASSQGLENIQYF. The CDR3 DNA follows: TGCGCCAGCAGCCAAGGTCTAGAAAACATTCAGTACTTC.

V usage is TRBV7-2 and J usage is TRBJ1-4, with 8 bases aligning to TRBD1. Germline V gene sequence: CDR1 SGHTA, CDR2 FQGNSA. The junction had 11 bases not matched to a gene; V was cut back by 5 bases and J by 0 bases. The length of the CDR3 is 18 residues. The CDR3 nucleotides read TGTGCCAGCAGCCAGGGTCGGCCAGGGGGCCCAACTAATGAAAAACTGTTTTTT. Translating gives CASSQGRPGGPTNEKLFF. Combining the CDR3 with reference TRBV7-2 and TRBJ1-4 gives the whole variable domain GAGVSQSPSNKVTEKGKDVELRCDPISGHTALYWYRQSLGQGLEFLIYFQGNSAPDKSGLPSDRFSAERTGGSVSTLTIQRTQQEDSAVYLCASSQGRPGGPTNEKLFFGSGTQLSVL.

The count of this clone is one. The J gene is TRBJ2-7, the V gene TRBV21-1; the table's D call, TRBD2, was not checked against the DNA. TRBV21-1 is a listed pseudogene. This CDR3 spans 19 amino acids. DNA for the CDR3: TGTGCCAGCAGCAAAGATAAGGGGAAGGTAAGGGCTAGCGGCTACGAGCAGTACTTC. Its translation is CASSKDKGKVRASGYEQYF.

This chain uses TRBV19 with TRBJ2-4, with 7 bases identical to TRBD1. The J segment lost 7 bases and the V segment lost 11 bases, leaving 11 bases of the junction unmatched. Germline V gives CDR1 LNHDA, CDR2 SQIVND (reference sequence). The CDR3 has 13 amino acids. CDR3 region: CASHPTGLNIQYF. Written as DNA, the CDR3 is TGTGCCTCCCACCCGACAGGGCTGAACATTCAGTACTTC.

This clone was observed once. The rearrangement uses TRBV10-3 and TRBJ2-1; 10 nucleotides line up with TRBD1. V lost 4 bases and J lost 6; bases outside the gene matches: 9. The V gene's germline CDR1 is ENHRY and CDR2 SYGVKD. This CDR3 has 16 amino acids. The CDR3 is CAISAYRTGGRNEQFF. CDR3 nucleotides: TGTGCCATCAGTGCTTATCGGACAGGGGGTCGCAATGAGCAGTTCTTC.

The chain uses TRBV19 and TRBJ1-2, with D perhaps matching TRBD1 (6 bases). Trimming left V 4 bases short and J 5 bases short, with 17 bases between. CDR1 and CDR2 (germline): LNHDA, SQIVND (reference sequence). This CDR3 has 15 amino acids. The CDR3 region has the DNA TGTGCCAGTAGTACCGCCACAGGGTCGGGTTATGGCTACACCTTC. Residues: CASSTATGSGYGYTF. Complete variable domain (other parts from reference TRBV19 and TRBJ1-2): DGGITQSPKYLFRKEGQNVTLSCEQNLNHDAMYWYRQDPGQGLRLIYYSQIVNDFQKGDIAEGYSVSREKKESFPLTVTSAQKNPTAFYLCASSTATGSGYGYTFGSGTRLTVV.

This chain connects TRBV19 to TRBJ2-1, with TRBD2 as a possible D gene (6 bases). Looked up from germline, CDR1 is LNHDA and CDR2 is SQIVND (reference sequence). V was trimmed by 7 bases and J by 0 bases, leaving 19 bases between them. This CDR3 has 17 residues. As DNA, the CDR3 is TGTGCCAGTATCCGGCGGGGTACGGGCAGCTCCTACAATGAGCAGTTCTTC. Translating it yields CASIRRGTGSSYNEQFF.